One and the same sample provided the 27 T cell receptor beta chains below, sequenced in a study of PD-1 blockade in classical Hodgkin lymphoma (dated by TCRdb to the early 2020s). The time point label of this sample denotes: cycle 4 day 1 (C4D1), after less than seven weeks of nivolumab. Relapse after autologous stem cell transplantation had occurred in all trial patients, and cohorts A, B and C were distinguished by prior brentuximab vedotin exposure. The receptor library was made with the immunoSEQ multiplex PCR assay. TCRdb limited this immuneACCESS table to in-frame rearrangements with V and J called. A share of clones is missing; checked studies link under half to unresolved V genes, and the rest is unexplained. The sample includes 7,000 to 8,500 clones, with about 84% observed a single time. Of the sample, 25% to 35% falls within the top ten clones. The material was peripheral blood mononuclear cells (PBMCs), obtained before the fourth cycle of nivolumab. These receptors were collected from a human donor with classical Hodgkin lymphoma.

The CDR3 DNA reads TGTGCCAGTAGTCCAGGACAGTCCTACTATGGCTACACCTTC. As protein: CASSPGQSYYGYTF. The chain couples TRBV19 to TRBJ1-2; D perhaps matches TRBD1 (6 bases). Germline CDR1 reads LNHDA; CDR2 reads SQIVND (reference sequence). The CDR3 sequence is 14 residues long. V was shortened by 5 bases and J by 3 bases, with 13 bases between the two germline ends.

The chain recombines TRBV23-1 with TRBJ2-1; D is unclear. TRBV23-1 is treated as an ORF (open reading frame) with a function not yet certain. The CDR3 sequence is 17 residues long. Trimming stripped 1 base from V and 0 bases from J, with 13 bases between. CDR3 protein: CASSQCATYRSYNEQFF. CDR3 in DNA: TGCGCCAGCAGTCAATGTGCAACTTACCGCTCCTACAATGAGCAGTTCTTC.

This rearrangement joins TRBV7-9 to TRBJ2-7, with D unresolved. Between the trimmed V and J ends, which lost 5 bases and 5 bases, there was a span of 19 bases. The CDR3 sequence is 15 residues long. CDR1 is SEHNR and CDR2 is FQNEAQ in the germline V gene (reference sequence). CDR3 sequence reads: CASSPQAVSFNEQYF. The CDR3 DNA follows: TGTGCCAGCAGCCCGCAGGCCGTTAGTTTCAACGAGCAGTACTTC.

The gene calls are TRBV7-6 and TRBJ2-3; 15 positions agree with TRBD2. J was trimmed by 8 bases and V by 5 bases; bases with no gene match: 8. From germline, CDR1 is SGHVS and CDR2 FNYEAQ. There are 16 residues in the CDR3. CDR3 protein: CASSSWTSGGAVTQYF. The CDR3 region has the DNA TGTGCCAGCAGCAGCTGGACTAGCGGGGGGGCTGTTACGCAGTATTTT.

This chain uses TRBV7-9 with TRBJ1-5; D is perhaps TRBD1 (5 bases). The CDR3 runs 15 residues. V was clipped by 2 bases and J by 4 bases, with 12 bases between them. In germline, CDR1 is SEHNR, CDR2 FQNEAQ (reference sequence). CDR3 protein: CASSLLGRKNQPQHF. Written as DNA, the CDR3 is TGTGCCAGCAGCTTACTGGGACGCAAAAATCAGCCCCAGCATTTT.

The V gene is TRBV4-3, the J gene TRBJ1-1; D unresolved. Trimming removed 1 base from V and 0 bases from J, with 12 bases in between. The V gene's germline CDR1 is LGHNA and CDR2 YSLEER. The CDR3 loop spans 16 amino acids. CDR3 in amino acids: CASSQVVTVMNTEAFF. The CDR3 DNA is TGCGCCAGCAGCCAAGTGGTTACAGTCATGAACACTGAAGCTTTCTTT.

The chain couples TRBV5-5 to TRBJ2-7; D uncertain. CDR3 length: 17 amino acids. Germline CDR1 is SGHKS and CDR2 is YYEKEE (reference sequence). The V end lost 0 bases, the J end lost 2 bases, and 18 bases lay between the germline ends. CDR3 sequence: CASSLETRILIPYEQYF. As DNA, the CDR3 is TGTGCCAGCAGCTTGGAGACGAGGATCCTTATCCCCTACGAGCAGTACTTC.

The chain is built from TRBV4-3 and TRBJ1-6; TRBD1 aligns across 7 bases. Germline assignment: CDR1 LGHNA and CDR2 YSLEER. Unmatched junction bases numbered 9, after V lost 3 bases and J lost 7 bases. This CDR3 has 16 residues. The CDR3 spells CASSQDQGVGNSPLHF. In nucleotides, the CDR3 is TGCGCCAGCAGCCAGGATCAGGGGGTCGGAAATTCACCCCTCCACTTT.

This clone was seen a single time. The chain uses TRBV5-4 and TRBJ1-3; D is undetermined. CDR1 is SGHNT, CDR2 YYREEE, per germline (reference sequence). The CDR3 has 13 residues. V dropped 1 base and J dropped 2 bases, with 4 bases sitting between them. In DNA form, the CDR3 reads TGTGCCAGCAGCTTGCAACCTGGAAACACCATATATTTT. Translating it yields CASSLQPGNTIYF.

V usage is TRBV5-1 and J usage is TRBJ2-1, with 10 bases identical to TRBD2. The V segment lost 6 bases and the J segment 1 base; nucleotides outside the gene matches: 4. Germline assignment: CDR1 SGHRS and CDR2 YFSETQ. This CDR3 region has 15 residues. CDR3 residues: CASNPSGGSYNEQFF. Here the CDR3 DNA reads TGCGCCAGCAATCCTAGCGGGGGTTCCTACAATGAGCAGTTCTTC.

CDR3 protein: CASSYGVGDQPQHF. The DNA of the CDR3 is TGTGCCAGCAGTTACGGGGTGGGGGATCAGCCCCAGCATTTT. The chain links TRBV6-5 to TRBJ1-5; D perhaps matches TRBD1 (5 bases). The germline CDR1 and CDR2 sequences are MNHEY and SVGAGI. This CDR3 is built from 14 residues. Trimming shortened V by 2 bases and J by 5 bases, and 10 bases separated the two germline ends.

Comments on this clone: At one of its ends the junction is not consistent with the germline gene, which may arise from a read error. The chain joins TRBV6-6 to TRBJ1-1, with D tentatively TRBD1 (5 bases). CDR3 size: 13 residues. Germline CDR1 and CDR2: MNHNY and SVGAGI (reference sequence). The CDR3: CATASEGNAEAFF. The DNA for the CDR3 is TGTGCCACAGCCTCTGAGGGGAACGCTGAAGCTTTCTTT.

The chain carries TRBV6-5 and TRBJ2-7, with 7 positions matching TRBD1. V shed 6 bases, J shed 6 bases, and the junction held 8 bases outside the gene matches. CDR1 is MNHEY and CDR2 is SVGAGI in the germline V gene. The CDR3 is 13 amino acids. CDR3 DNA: TGTGCCAGCAGGTGGACAGGAATAGGCGAGCAGTACTTC. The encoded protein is CASRWTGIGEQYF.

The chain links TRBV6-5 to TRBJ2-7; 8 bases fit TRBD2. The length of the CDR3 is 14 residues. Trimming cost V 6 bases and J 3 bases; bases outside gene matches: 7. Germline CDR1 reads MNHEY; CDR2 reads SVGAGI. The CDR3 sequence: CASRLAGYSYEQYF. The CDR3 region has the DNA TGTGCCAGCAGGTTAGCGGGGTACAGCTACGAGCAGTACTTC.

This chain's CDR3 is CASSSGGGTISEQFF. The CDR3 DNA sequence: TGTGCCAGCAGCTCCGGGGGGGGAACAATCAGTGAGCAGTTCTTC. The genes are TRBV7-2 and TRBJ2-1; TRBD2 matches at 8 bases. The CDR3 has 15 amino acids. Germline CDR1 SGHTA, CDR2 FQGNSA. The junction had 11 bases not matched to a gene; V was cut back by 4 bases and J by 9 bases.

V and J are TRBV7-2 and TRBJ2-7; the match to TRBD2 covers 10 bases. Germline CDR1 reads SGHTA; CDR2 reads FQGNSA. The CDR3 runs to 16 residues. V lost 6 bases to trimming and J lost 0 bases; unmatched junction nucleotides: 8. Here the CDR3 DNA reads TGTGCCAGCAGTCGCACCTCTAGCGGGGGCTCCTACGAGCAGTACTTC. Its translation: CASSRTSSGGSYEQYF.

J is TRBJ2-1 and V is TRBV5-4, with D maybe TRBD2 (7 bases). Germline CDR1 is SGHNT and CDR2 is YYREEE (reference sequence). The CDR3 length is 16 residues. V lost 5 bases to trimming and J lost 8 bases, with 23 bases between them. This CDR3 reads CASRIRGGDRLDEQFF. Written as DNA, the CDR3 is TGTGCCAGCAGGATAAGAGGGGGGGATAGGCTCGATGAGCAGTTCTTC.

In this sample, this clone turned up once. The CDR3, as DNA: TGTGCCAGTAGTATAGTATGGCTACCCCAATGGAATACGCAGTATTTT. Its protein product is CASSIVWLPQWNTQYF. The chain couples TRBV19 to TRBJ2-3; unclear D gene. The germline V gene encodes CDR1 LNHDA and CDR2 SQIVND (reference sequence). V lost 1 base, J lost 7 bases, and 18 bases lay in between. The CDR3 is 16 residues long.

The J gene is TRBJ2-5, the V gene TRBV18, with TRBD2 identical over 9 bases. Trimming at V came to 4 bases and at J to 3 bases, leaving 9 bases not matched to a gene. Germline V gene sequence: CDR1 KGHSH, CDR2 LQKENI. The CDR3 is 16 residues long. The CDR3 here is CASSLLPGLAEETQYF. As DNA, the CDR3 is TGTGCCAGCTCACTCCTACCGGGACTAGCCGAAGAGACCCAGTACTTC.

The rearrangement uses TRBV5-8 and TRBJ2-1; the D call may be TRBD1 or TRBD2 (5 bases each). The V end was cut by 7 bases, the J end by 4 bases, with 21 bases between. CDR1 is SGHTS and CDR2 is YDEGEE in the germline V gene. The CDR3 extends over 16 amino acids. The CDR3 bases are TGTGCCAGCTCCCCCATGCTTAGGGGCGGGTACAATGAGCAGTTCTTC. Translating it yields CASSPMLRGGYNEQFF.

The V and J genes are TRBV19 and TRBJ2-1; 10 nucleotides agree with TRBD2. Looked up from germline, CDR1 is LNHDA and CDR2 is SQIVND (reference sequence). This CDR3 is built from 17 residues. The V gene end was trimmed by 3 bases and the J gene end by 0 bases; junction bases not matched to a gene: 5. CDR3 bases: TGTGCCAGTAGTATTTTAGCGGGGGGCCTCTCCTACAATGAGCAGTTCTTC. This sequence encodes CASSILAGGLSYNEQFF.

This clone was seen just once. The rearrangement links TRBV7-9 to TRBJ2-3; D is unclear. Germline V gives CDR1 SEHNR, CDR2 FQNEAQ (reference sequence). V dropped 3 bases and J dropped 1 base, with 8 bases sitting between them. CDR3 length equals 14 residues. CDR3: CASSFWSGTDTQYF. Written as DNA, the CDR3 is TGTGCCAGCAGCTTTTGGTCGGGCACAGATACGCAGTATTTT.

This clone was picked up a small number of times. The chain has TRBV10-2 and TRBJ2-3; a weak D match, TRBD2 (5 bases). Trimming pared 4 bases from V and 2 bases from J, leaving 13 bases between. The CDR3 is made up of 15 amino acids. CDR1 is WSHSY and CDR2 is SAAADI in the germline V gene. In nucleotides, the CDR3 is TGCGCCAGCAGTGCGGGGTGGGCCGTCACAGATACGCAGTATTTT. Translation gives CASSAGWAVTDTQYF.

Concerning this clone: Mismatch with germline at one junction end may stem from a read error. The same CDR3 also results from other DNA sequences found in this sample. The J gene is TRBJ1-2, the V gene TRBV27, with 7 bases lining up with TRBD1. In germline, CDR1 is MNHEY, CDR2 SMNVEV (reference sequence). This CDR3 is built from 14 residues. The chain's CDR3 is CASSRRQGISGYTF. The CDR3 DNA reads TGCGCCAGCAGCCGCCGACAGGGAATTTCTGGCTACACCTTC.

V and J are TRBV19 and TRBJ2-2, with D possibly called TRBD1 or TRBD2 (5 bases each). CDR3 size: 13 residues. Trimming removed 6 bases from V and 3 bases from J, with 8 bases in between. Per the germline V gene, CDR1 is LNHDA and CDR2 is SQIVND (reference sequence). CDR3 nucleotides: TGTGCCAGTAGGGGGACGGACACCGGGGAGCTGTTTTTT. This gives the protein CASRGTDTGELFF.

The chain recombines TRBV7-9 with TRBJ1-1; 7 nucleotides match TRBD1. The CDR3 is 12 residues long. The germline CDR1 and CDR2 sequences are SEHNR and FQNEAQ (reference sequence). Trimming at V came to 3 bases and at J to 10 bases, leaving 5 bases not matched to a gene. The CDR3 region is CASSFQGVRAFF. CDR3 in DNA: TGTGCCAGCAGCTTCCAGGGGGTGAGAGCTTTCTTT.

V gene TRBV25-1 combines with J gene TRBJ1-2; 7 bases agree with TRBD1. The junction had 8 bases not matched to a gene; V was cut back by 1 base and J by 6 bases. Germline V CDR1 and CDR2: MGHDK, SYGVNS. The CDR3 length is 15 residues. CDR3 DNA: TGTGCCAGCAGTGAATGGGACAGACCATGGCATGGCTACACCTTC. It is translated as CASSEWDRPWHGYTF.